This TCR beta chain emerged from a study of T cells in Graves' hyperthyroidism and ophthalmopathy. In germline, CDR1 is SGHDT, CDR2 YYEEEE. The CDR3 sequence is 15 residues long. Trimming removed 1 base from V and 9 bases from J; junction bases left unmatched: 10. Amplification yielded TCR beta CDR3 regions, with RNA transcripts as the source. RT-PCR in the first round (using the HTBI primer set) targeted the TCR CDR3. TCRdb re-derived calls from the multiplex PCR reads in MiXCR, one entry per CDR3 protein. The sample has approximately 610,000 distinct CDR3 sequences, roughly 14% seen once. This TCR came from a woman aged 40 to 49 with Graves' ophthalmopathy. The chain is built from TRBV5-6 and TRBJ2-5; 9 bases are shared with TRBD2. The sequenced sample consisted of blood. The DNA for the CDR3 is TGTGCCAGCAGCTTGCTCCCTAGCGGGGCAGTGGCCCAGTACTTC. Translated, it gives CASSLLPSGAVAQYF.